This T cell receptor (beta chain) was retrieved from a study of cytomegalovirus exposure and HLA in healthy donors. General observations from the study: Segments of the TCR beta V type were, in most cases, productive about 90% or about 30% of the time in an earlier analysis.

The PCR contained 60 Vbeta and 13 Jbeta primers. Profiled with immunoSEQ multiplex PCR; TCRdb holds only in-frame clones, not every one. The sample lists 100,000 to 150,000 clones; 75% to 85% were seen once. Germline V gene lookup returns CDR1 MDHEN and CDR2 SYDVKM. The V gene lost 3 bases and the J gene lost 4 bases, with 12 bases spanning the gap. The CDR3 has 14 amino acids. A remark on this clone: Its target is not known.

Sequencing was carried out using PBMCs. This chain links TRBV28 with TRBJ1-1; a weak D match, TRBD1 (6 bases). The source of this sequence is a man younger than 40 in good health and CMV-seronegative. CDR3 sequence reads: CASSFRQAGTEAFF. The CDR3 DNA follows: TGTGCCAGCAGTTTCCGACAGGCGGGCACTGAAGCTTTCTTT.